A selection of T cell receptor beta chains follows, all from one sample in a study of early T cells in non-severe SARS-CoV-2 infection. TCRdb re-called the 5' RACE reads through MiXCR, storing one row per CDR3 protein. This table holds about 94,000 distinct CDR3 sequences, roughly 13% found once. The source material was whole blood. The origin of the receptors is an adult who was a healthcare worker with PCR-confirmed SARS-CoV-2 infection or an uninfected control (not recorded which). CDR3s include the opening cysteine and the closing phenylalanine or tryptophan. A D gene is named only where the DNA matches it firmly. Clone size is given for some rows only: seen once, a few or many times, or a class if the clone is expanded.

CDR3 protein,CDR3 DNA,D gene,clone size,J gene,V gene
CATSRDPHQLAFTNTGELFF,TGTGCCACCAGCAGAGATCCTCATCAACTAGCCTTTACGAACACCGGGGAGCTGTTTTTT,.,many,TRBJ2-2,TRBV15
CASSGMTGPANQPQHF,TGCGCCAGCAGTGGTATGACAGGGCCTGCAAATCAGCCCCAGCATTTT,TRBD1,many,TRBJ1-5,TRBV10-2
CASSDPRQGLAAFF,TGTGCCAGCAGTGACCCGAGGCAGGGCCTGGCCGCTTTCTTT,.,.,TRBJ1-1,TRBV25-1
CATSTLGLAGTDTQYF,TGTGCCACCAGCACCCTTGGACTAGCGGGGACAGATACGCAGTATTTT,TRBD2,.,TRBJ2-3,TRBV15
CASSLRDPGTQYF,TGTGCCAGCAGTCTACGGGACCCGGGTACGCAGTATTTT,.,few,TRBJ2-3,TRBV12-3/TRBV12-4
CASRTGSGEKLFF,TGTGCCAGCAGAACAGGGTCAGGAGAAAAACTGTTTTTT,.,.,TRBJ1-4,TRBV6-5
CAVELPLNTEAFF,TGTGCCGTCGAACTCCCGCTGAACACTGAAGCTTTCTTT,.,many,TRBJ1-1,TRBV28
CASSLGVTEQYF,TGTGCCAGCAGTTTAGGGGTCACCGAGCAGTACTTC,.,many,TRBJ2-7,TRBV28
CASSFAFGGGQGEKTQYF,TGTGCCAGCAGCTTTGCCTTCGGAGGGGGGCAAGGGGAAAAGACCCAGTACTTC,.,.,TRBJ2-5,TRBV5-4
CASSLFRLASQETQYF,TGTGCCAGCAGTTTATTCCGGCTAGCGTCCCAAGAGACCCAGTACTTC,.,.,TRBJ2-5,TRBV28
CASRDRPVTYEQYF,TGTGCCAGCAGGGACAGGCCCGTCACCTACGAGCAGTACTTC,TRBD1,.,TRBJ2-7,TRBV6-2/TRBV6-3
CASSLGTGETQYF,TGCGCCAGCAGCTTGGGGACAGGGGAGACCCAGTACTTC,TRBD1,.,TRBJ2-5,TRBV5-1